Given below is one T cell receptor beta chain in context. Its antigen remains unknown. This table comes from immunoSEQ multiplex PCR, and its TCRdb copy is limited to in-frame clones, with some not included. Among 70,000 to 80,000 clones, roughly 94% were seen once, and the ten largest hold 2.5% to 3.5%. These data are taken from a study of cytomegalovirus exposure and HLA in healthy donors. Study-level findings and limits: It was approximately 150 TCR beta chains that were listed as cytomegalovirus-associated.

The TCR sequence derives from a woman between 18 and 29 years old in good health and CMV-seropositive. Sequences were obtained from PBMCs.

CDR3 loop: CASSQGQYSTDTQYF. In nucleotides, the CDR3 is TGCGCCAGCAGCCAAGGGCAGTATAGCACAGATACGCAGTATTTT. The J gene is TRBJ2-3, the V gene TRBV4-1; no firm D call. Germline V lookup: CDR1 MGHRA, CDR2 YSYEKL. This CDR3 is 15 amino acids long. V was cut by 1 base and J by 0 bases, with 8 bases left in between.